These 32 T cell receptor beta chains were all obtained from the same sample, sequenced in a study of identical twins' blood T cells. Via MiXCR, TCRdb re-called the 5' RACE reads, giving one row per CDR3 protein. The data contain 350,000 to 400,000 distinct CDR3 sequences, over 25% of them singletons. What was sequenced was PBMCs. The receptor source for this set is a woman aged 18-55 years in good health.

V usage is TRBV5-1 and J usage is TRBJ2-3; 14 positions match TRBD2. J gave up 5 bases and V 0 bases, and 5 bases lay outside the gene matches. There are 17 residues in the CDR3. Germline CDR1 and CDR2: SGHRS and YFSETQ. The CDR3 DNA reads TGCGCCAGCAGCTTGGAGACTAGCGGGAGGGCCGGAGATACGCAGTATTTT. This codes for CASSLETSGRAGDTQYF.

The rearrangement joins TRBV10-3 to TRBJ1-5, with 9 bases identical to TRBD1. V lost 5 bases, J lost 5 bases, and 7 bases stayed unmatched. The CDR3 extends over 15 amino acids. Germline CDR1 reads ENHRY; CDR2 reads SYGVKD. The CDR3, as DNA: TGTGCCATCAGTCCGGGACAGGGTCGCCATCAGCCCCAGCATTTT. Translating it yields CAISPGQGRHQPQHF.

V and J are TRBV14 and TRBJ1-4, with D maybe TRBD1 (6 bases). Germline V gene sequence: CDR1 SGHDN, CDR2 FVKESK. The CDR3 runs 14 residues. V lost 4 bases and J 5 bases, leaving 11 bases between the germline ends. The chain's CDR3 is CASSRGRVNEKLFF. CDR3 DNA: TGTGCCAGCAGCCGGGGGCGCGTCAATGAAAAACTGTTTTTT.

V usage is TRBV20-1 and J usage is TRBJ2-1; D possibly uses TRBD1 or TRBD2 (5 bases each). The CDR3 extends over 14 amino acids. V was trimmed by 3 bases and J by 10 bases, leaving 19 bases between them. Germline V CDR1 and CDR2: DFQATT, SNEGSKA (reference sequence). CDR3 in amino acids: CSARFPGSPQEQFF. Written as DNA, the CDR3 is TGCAGTGCTAGGTTCCCAGGGAGCCCACAAGAGCAGTTCTTC.

The J gene is TRBJ2-3, the V gene TRBV12-3 or TRBV12-4; D is tentatively TRBD1 or TRBD2 (6 bases each). The CDR3 has 16 residues. The germline V and J ends were trimmed by 2 bases and 2 bases, with 14 bases remaining between them. CDR3 bases: TGTGCCAGCAGTTTAACGTGGGGGGCCTTCACAGATACGCAGTATTTT. Translated, it gives CASSLTWGAFTDTQYF.

In its sample, this clonotype was seen a few times. V and J are TRBV5-1 and TRBJ1-1, with TRBD1 matching over 10 bases. Unmatched junction bases numbered 19, after V lost 4 bases and J lost 1 base. The CDR3 is 20 amino acids. Germline CDR1 is SGHRS and CDR2 is YFSETQ. The DNA of the CDR3 is TGCGCCAGCAGCGGCCGGGACAGGGGTTATAACCGAGTCGGGAACACTGAAGCTTTCTTT. Protein sequence: CASSGRDRGYNRVGNTEAFF. Full variable domain (rest looked up from reference TRBV5-1 and TRBJ1-1): KAGVTQTPRYLIKTRGQQVTLSCSPISGHRSVSWYQQTPGQGLQFLFEYFSETQRNKGNFPGRFSGRQFSNSRSEMNVSTLELGDSALYLCASSGRDRGYNRVGNTEAFFGQGTRLTVV.

This clonotype was counted a few times. The chain is built from TRBV7-2 and TRBJ1-3; TRBD1 might be the D (6 bases). V lost 4 bases and J 1 base, leaving 14 bases between the germline ends. This CDR3 has 16 amino acids. The germline gives CDR1 SGHTA, CDR2 FQGNSA. In nucleotides, the CDR3 is TGTGCCAGCAGCTCACACGGACAGTTGTCTGGAAACACCATATATTTT. Residues: CASSSHGQLSGNTIYF.

This chain connects TRBV7-9 to TRBJ1-3; the D gene is possibly TRBD1 (5 bases). CDR1 is SEHNR and CDR2 is FQNEAQ in the germline V gene (reference sequence). V lost 7 bases and J 2 bases, leaving 15 bases between the germline ends. The CDR3 runs to 15 residues. The CDR3: CASTASTGAGNTIYF. CDR3 coding DNA: TGTGCCAGCACCGCATCCACGGGGGCTGGAAACACCATATATTTT.

The rearrangement uses TRBV5-4 and TRBJ2-1; TRBD2 matches at 10 bases. V was pared by 0 bases and J by 7 bases, with 13 bases of the junction left unmatched. Germline V gene lookup returns CDR1 SGHNT and CDR2 YYREEE (reference sequence). The length of the CDR3 is 18 residues. This CDR3 reads CASSLEGPPLAGDNEQFF. The DNA for the CDR3 is TGTGCCAGCAGCTTGGAGGGTCCGCCCCTAGCGGGAGATAATGAGCAGTTCTTC.

The chain combines TRBV7-9 with TRBJ1-1, with a tentative D call TRBD1 (5 bases). Trimming stripped 5 bases from V and 5 bases from J, with 21 bases between. The CDR3 has 16 amino acids. Per the germline V gene, CDR1 is SEHNR and CDR2 is FQNEAQ (reference sequence). CDR3 in amino acids: CASSARDPGFGTEAFF. The CDR3 DNA reads as TGTGCCAGCAGCGCCAGGGACCCAGGGTTTGGGACTGAAGCTTTCTTT.

Ten or more counts support this clonotype. This rearrangement joins TRBV29-1 to TRBJ1-2; a possible D gene is TRBD1 (6 bases). This CDR3 spans 13 amino acids. Per the germline V gene, CDR1 is SQVTM and CDR2 is ANQGSEA. Deletions cut 2 bases from V and 2 bases from J, with 9 bases between. CDR3 protein: CSVERTANYGYTF. In DNA, the CDR3 is TGCAGCGTTGAACGGACAGCAAACTATGGCTACACCTTC.

The chain employs TRBV27 and TRBJ2-2; TRBD1 agrees at 7 bases. The trim removed 3 bases at V and 6 bases at J, leaving 4 bases unmatched. Germline V CDR1 and CDR2: MNHEY, SMNVEV (reference sequence). The CDR3 loop spans 14 amino acids. CDR3 amino acids: CASSLTGTAGELFF. The CDR3 DNA follows: TGTGCCAGCAGTTTGACAGGGACGGCCGGGGAGCTGTTTTTT.

The chain is built from TRBV4-3 and TRBJ2-7; D gene ambiguous. Germline CDR1 reads LGHNA; CDR2 reads YSLEER. The CDR3 consists of 13 residues. Trimming took off 3 bases at V and 4 bases at J, with 10 bases between the two ends. The CDR3 loop is CASSQWLGYEQYF. DNA for the CDR3: TGCGCCAGCAGCCAGTGGCTCGGGTACGAGCAGTACTTC.

On this clonotype itself: The missing conserved phenylalanine or tryptophan at the end of this CDR3 makes a read error likely. The rearrangement uses TRBV4-3 and TRBJ2-1; D gene uncertain. Trimming removed 1 base at V and 4 bases at J, with 11 bases between. The germline V gene has CDR1 LGHNA and CDR2 YSLEER. CDR3 length: 15 amino acids. The CDR3 sequence is CASSQARADYNEQFS. CDR3 DNA sequence: TGCGCCAGCAGCCAAGCCCGGGCGGATTACAATGAGCAGTTCTCC.

The chain links TRBV29-1 to TRBJ1-1; 7 nucleotides agree with TRBD1. V trimming: 5 bases; J trimming: 2 bases; junction bases outside the gene matches: 14. The CDR3 is made up of 16 amino acids. From germline, CDR1 is SQVTM and CDR2 ANQGSEA. For the CDR3, the DNA is TGCAGCGTTTCAGACAGGGCGCGTCTCGGAAACACTGAAGCTTTCTTT. Protein product: CSVSDRARLGNTEAFF.

This chain links TRBV11-2 with TRBJ2-3; D unresolved. The V and J ends lost 0 bases and 0 bases respectively, with 16 bases between them. Germline CDR1 reads SGHAT; CDR2 reads FQNNGV. CDR3 length: 18 residues. CDR3 DNA sequence: TGTGCCAGCAGCTTAGATCCAAGTAAAGCAAGCAGCACAGATACGCAGTATTTT. Residues: CASSLDPSKASSTDTQYF. The full variable domain, with the rest looked up from reference TRBV11-2 and TRBJ2-3, is EAGVAQSPRYKIIEKRQSVAFWCNPISGHATLYWYQQILGQGPKLLIQFQNNGVVDDSQLPKDRFSAERLKGVDSTLKIQPAKLEDSAVYLCASSLDPSKASSTDTQYFGPGTRLTVL.

This sequence joins TRBV5-1 and TRBJ1-2; D gene ambiguous. This CDR3 region has 14 residues. CDR1 is SGHRS and CDR2 is YFSETQ in the germline V gene. The germline V and J ends were trimmed by 4 bases and 5 bases, with 15 bases remaining between them. CDR3 protein: CASSPPLDGYGYTF. The DNA of the CDR3 is TGCGCCAGCAGCCCCCCGTTGGACGGGTATGGCTACACCTTC. Together with reference TRBV5-1 and TRBJ1-2, the CDR3 gives the full variable domain: KAGVTQTPRYLIKTRGQQVTLSCSPISGHRSVSWYQQTPGQGLQFLFEYFSETQRNKGNFPGRFSGRQFSNSRSEMNVSTLELGDSALYLCASSPPLDGYGYTFGSGTRLTVV.

This clonotype was recorded at least ten times. CDR3 residues: CASSQGLTQYF. DNA of the CDR3: TGTGCCAGCAGCCAAGGGTTGACCCAGTACTTC. The chain joins TRBV14 to TRBJ2-5, with D unclear. The germline V and J ends were trimmed by 1 base and 7 bases, with 4 bases remaining between them. This CDR3 is built from 11 residues. CDR1 and CDR2 from the germline V gene are SGHDN and FVKESK.

Of note for this clonotype: It may be a read error: a sequence one base away is much more abundant. The genes are TRBV3-1 and TRBJ1-1; a possible D gene is TRBD1 (5 bases). CDR1 is LGHDT and CDR2 is YNNKEL in the germline V gene (reference sequence). Trimming stripped 5 bases from V and 0 bases from J, with 13 bases between. CDR3 length equals 15 residues. The CDR3 sequence is CASSGVDSLNTEAFF. The CDR3 coding sequence is TGTGCCAGCAGCGGCGTTGACAGTCTGAACACTGAAGCTTTCTTT.

This clonotype was seen once. It is likely a read error, because the conserved phenylalanine at the end of the CDR3 is missing. The chain has TRBV19 and TRBJ1-1; D remains unclear. The CDR3 contains 13 residues. Germline CDR1 reads LNHDA; CDR2 reads SQIVND (reference sequence). The germline V and J ends were trimmed by 6 bases and 5 bases, with 13 bases remaining between them. CDR3 sequence: CASSVKSGTEAFS. Written as DNA, the CDR3 is TGTGCCAGTAGCGTTAAGTCGGGGACTGAAGCTTTCTCT.

This clonotype has a single count. The gene calls are TRBV6-1 and TRBJ2-1, with 9 positions matching TRBD1. This CDR3 region has 16 residues. J gave up 7 bases and V 1 base, and 8 bases lay outside the gene matches. Germline CDR1 MNHNS, CDR2 SASEGT. The CDR3 DNA sequence: TGTGCCAGCAGTGAAGGAGGACAGGGGATAATAAATGAGCAGTTCTTC. It translates to CASSEGGQGIINEQFF.

This clonotype appeared a few times. The J gene is TRBJ1-4, the V gene TRBV15; D is unclear. Germline CDR1 and CDR2: LNHNV and YYDKDF (reference sequence). V lost 0 bases, J lost 8 bases, and 7 bases lay in between. This CDR3 has 13 residues. In DNA form, the CDR3 reads TGTGCCACCAGCAGAGATCCAGCCGAAAAACTGTTTTTT. Its translation is CATSRDPAEKLFF.

The chain combines TRBV12-3 or TRBV12-4 with TRBJ1-5, with D possibly matching TRBD1 (6 bases). V lost 5 bases and J lost 6, with 14 bases in between. The CDR3 spans 14 residues. The CDR3 region is CASSRSQGSQPQHF. The DNA for the CDR3 is TGTGCCAGCAGTCGTTCTCAGGGGTCTCAGCCCCAGCATTTT.

Ten or more counts support this clonotype. The V gene is TRBV2, the J gene TRBJ1-1; D remains unclear. The germline CDR1 and CDR2 sequences are SNHLY and FYNNEI. The V end was cut by 8 bases, the J end by 3 bases, with 10 bases between. The CDR3 loop spans 12 amino acids. CDR3 loop: CASGIGDTEAFF. The CDR3 bases are TGTGCCAGCGGTATCGGTGACACTGAAGCTTTCTTT.

This clonotype has a handful of counts. Written as DNA, the CDR3 is TGTGCCAGCAGCGTAGCTATTAACACTGAAGCTTTCTTT. Its protein product is CASSVAINTEAFF. The chain carries TRBV9 and TRBJ1-1; no reliable D call. Germline V gives CDR1 SGDLS, CDR2 YYNGEE. The V and J ends lost 0 bases and 2 bases respectively, with 5 bases between them. The CDR3 totals 13 residues.

The chain uses TRBV5-1 and TRBJ2-3, with 7 bases that match TRBD2. CDR1 SGHRS and CDR2 YFSETQ come from the germline V gene. Trimming took 0 bases from V and 0 from J; bases not matched to a gene: 4. The CDR3 has 16 amino acids. The DNA of the CDR3 is TGCGCCAGCAGCTTGGTCGTGGGGGGGAGCACAGATACGCAGTATTTT. Translating it yields CASSLVVGGSTDTQYF. The whole variable domain, remainder taken from reference TRBV5-1 and TRBJ2-3, is KAGVTQTPRYLIKTRGQQVTLSCSPISGHRSVSWYQQTPGQGLQFLFEYFSETQRNKGNFPGRFSGRQFSNSRSEMNVSTLELGDSALYLCASSLVVGGSTDTQYFGPGTRLTVL.

The chain carries TRBV18 and TRBJ2-6; TRBD1 matches at 7 bases. Germline assignment: CDR1 KGHSH and CDR2 LQKENI. After removal of 4 bases from V and 1 base from J, the junction contained 4 bases not matched to a gene. The CDR3 consists of 16 residues. In nucleotides, the CDR3 is TGTGCCAGCTCACAAGAGACAGGGTCTGGGGCCAACGTCCTGACTTTC. It translates to CASSQETGSGANVLTF.

This clonotype has more than one count but fewer than ten. The gene calls are TRBV2 and TRBJ1-3, with D perhaps matching TRBD1 (6 bases). The ends were cut back, 2 bases at V and 1 base at J, with 12 bases in the middle. Germline lookup yields CDR1 SNHLY and CDR2 FYNNEI. The CDR3 length is 16 residues. CDR3 in DNA: TGTGCCAGCAGTGAATACTGGGGGCAATCTGGAAACACCATATATTTT. Translation: CASSEYWGQSGNTIYF.

This clonotype has a single count. The V and J genes are TRBV5-8 and TRBJ1-5, with a weak D call TRBD1 (6 bases). V lost 4 bases, J lost 6 bases, and 17 bases lay in between. The CDR3 length is 15 residues. Germline V gene data show CDR1 as SGHTS and CDR2 as YDEGEE. This CDR3 is CASSNPGDPVQPQHF. In nucleotides, the CDR3 is TGTGCCAGCAGCAACCCAGGGGACCCAGTTCAGCCCCAGCATTTT.

The genes are TRBV19 and TRBJ2-7; 8 bases map to TRBD1. CDR3 length: 14 residues. Germline loops: CDR1 LNHDA, CDR2 SQIVND (reference sequence). V lost 3 bases, J lost 6 bases, and 7 bases stayed unmatched. CDR3 sequence (DNA): TGTGCCAGTAGTATTAGGACAGGGTTTGGCGAGCAGTACTTC. Translating it yields CASSIRTGFGEQYF.

Concerning this clonotype: At one end, the junction sequence differs from germline, possibly due to a read error. The rearrangement links TRBV9 to TRBJ1-1; no clear D gene. Germline V gene lookup returns CDR1 SGDLS and CDR2 YYNGEE. The CDR3 runs 13 residues. CDR3 protein: CANSMGRNTEAFF. The CDR3 bases are TGTGCCAACAGCATGGGAAGAAACACTGAAGCTTTCTTT.

This rearrangement joins TRBV6-1 to TRBJ2-1; D is uncertain. The germline CDR1 and CDR2 sequences are MNHNS and SASEGT. The CDR3 covers 16 residues. V lost 1 base to trimming and J lost 0 bases, with 10 bases between them. The CDR3 nucleotides are TGTGCCAGCAGTGAAGGTCTGGGTTTCTCCTACAATGAGCAGTTCTTC. This translates into CASSEGLGFSYNEQFF.